These 31 T cell receptor beta chains were sequenced from one sample in a study of blood T cell repertoires in COVID-19. Profiled with immunoSEQ multiplex PCR; TCRdb holds only in-frame clones, not every one. The sample includes hundreds of thousands of clones, approximately 86% of them seen just once. Sequences were obtained from peripheral blood. Receptors were obtained from a man aged 40-49 years with acute or convalescent COVID-19.

This clone turned up a few times. V usage is TRBV3-1 (or the pseudogene TRBV3-2) and J usage is TRBJ2-1; D might be TRBD2 (5 bases). CDR1 is LGHDT, CDR2 YNNKEL, per germline (reference sequence). CDR3 length equals 17 residues. Trimming shortened V by 2 bases and J by 0 bases, and 14 bases separated the two germline ends. This CDR3 reads CASSQNALASSYNEQFF. For the CDR3, the DNA is TGTGCCAGCAGCCAAAATGCGCTAGCAAGCTCCTACAATGAGCAGTTCTTC.

V gene TRBV11-3 combines with J gene TRBJ2-1; TRBD2 aligns across 11 bases. Losses at the gene ends were 1 base for V and 2 bases for J; bases not matched to a gene: 4. The CDR3 has 17 amino acids. Per the germline V gene, CDR1 is SGHNT and CDR2 is YENEEA. The CDR3 DNA is TGTGCCAGCAGCTTAGCCGGGACTAGCGGCCCCTACAATGAGCAGTTCTTC. Residues: CASSLAGTSGPYNEQFF.

The chain links TRBV19 to TRBJ2-1, with 10 bases lining up with TRBD2. The germline gives CDR1 LNHDA, CDR2 SQIVND (reference sequence). CDR3 length: 18 residues. With V trimmed by 3 bases and J by 3 bases, 11 bases remained unmatched. The CDR3, as DNA: TGTGCCAGTAGTATTCTAGCGGGGGACAATCTGGGCTACAATGAGCAGTTCTTC. Translating gives CASSILAGDNLGYNEQFF.

This clone was counted a single time. The chain is built from TRBV4-1 and TRBJ1-4; D possibly corresponds to TRBD1 (5 bases). There are 16 residues in the CDR3. Trimming left V 4 bases short and J 0 bases short, with 12 bases between. Germline values: CDR1 MGHRA, CDR2 YSYEKL. DNA of the CDR3: TGCGCCAGCAGCCCGTCGGGGGACCCAACTAATGAAAAACTGTTTTTT. As protein: CASSPSGDPTNEKLFF.

The chain uses TRBV14 and TRBJ1-2; D may be TRBD1 (6 bases). This CDR3 region has 16 residues. The germline gives CDR1 SGHDN, CDR2 FVKESK. Deletions cut 4 bases from V and 0 bases from J, with 15 bases between. CDR3 loop: CASSPLQDRANYGYTF. The CDR3 nucleotides read TGTGCCAGCAGCCCACTACAGGACAGAGCTAACTATGGCTACACCTTC.

This chain links TRBV19 with TRBJ2-5; 7 nucleotides line up with TRBD2. The CDR3 is 15 residues long. The J segment lost 7 bases and the V segment lost 0 bases, leaving 8 bases of the junction unmatched. Germline CDR1 and CDR2: LNHDA and SQIVND (reference sequence). The CDR3 DNA reads as TGTGCCAGTAGTATAGATTGGAGCGGGAAGGTGACCCAGTACTTC. Translation: CASSIDWSGKVTQYF.

The chain employs TRBV28 and TRBJ1-2; 7 bases are a match to TRBD1. CDR1 MDHEN and CDR2 SYDVKM come from the germline V gene. V was clipped by 1 base and J by 8 bases; unmatched bases: 4. The CDR3 spans 13 residues. CDR3 sequence reads: CASSLLGGTGYTF. The CDR3 nucleotides read TGTGCCAGCAGTTTATTAGGGGGCACAGGCTACACCTTC.

This rearrangement joins TRBV3-1 (or the pseudogene TRBV3-2) to TRBJ2-7; D is possibly TRBD2 (6 bases). The germline V gene has CDR1 LGHDT and CDR2 YNNKEL (reference sequence). The CDR3 length is 18 residues. The V end was cut by 0 bases, the J end by 0 bases, with 18 bases between. CDR3 residues: CASSQDNPAGTLSYEQYF. CDR3 bases: TGTGCCAGCAGCCAAGATAATCCGGCCGGGACTCTCTCCTACGAGCAGTACTTC.

This chain uses TRBV5-1 with TRBJ2-3, with D possibly TRBD1 on 6 matching bases. Germline loops: CDR1 SGHRS, CDR2 YFSETQ. The CDR3 totals 15 residues. V was pared by 4 bases and J by 2 bases, with 14 bases between. CDR3: CASSTQGPPTDTQYF. The CDR3 nucleotides are TGCGCCAGCAGCACACAGGGTCCCCCCACAGATACGCAGTATTTT.

V gene TRBV21-1 combines with J gene TRBJ2-6; whether TRBD2, the table's D call, matches the DNA was not checked. TRBV21-1 is classified as a pseudogene. The CDR3 runs to 19 residues. CDR3 sequence: CASSARGGGISSGANVLTF. CDR3 in DNA: TGTGCCAGCAGCGCAAGGGGTGGAGGGATTAGCTCTGGGGCCAACGTCCTGACTTTC.

The V and J genes are TRBV7-9 and TRBJ2-1, with 9 bases lining up with TRBD2. With V trimmed by 2 bases and J by 2 bases, 10 bases remained unmatched. Germline V gives CDR1 SEHNR, CDR2 FQNEAQ (reference sequence). The CDR3 covers 18 residues. CDR3 residues: CASSLIFRREGAYNEQFF. CDR3 sequence (DNA): TGTGCCAGCAGCTTAATTTTTAGGCGGGAGGGCGCCTACAATGAGCAGTTCTTC.

CDR3 amino acids: CASSRTGTLDTDTQYF. The CDR3 DNA reads as TGTGCCAGCAGCCGAACTGGGACACTCGACACAGATACGCAGTATTTT. The J gene is TRBJ2-3, the V gene TRBV11-2; the D gene is possibly TRBD1 (6 bases). Germline lookup yields CDR1 SGHAT and CDR2 FQNNGV. The V end lost 5 bases, the J end lost 2 bases, and 17 bases lay between the germline ends. The CDR3 sequence is 16 residues long. Combining the CDR3 with reference TRBV11-2 and TRBJ2-3 gives the whole variable domain EAGVAQSPRYKIIEKRQSVAFWCNPISGHATLYWYQQILGQGPKLLIQFQNNGVVDDSQLPKDRFSAERLKGVDSTLKIQPAKLEDSAVYLCASSRTGTLDTDTQYFGPGTRLTVL.

The chain couples TRBV2 to TRBJ2-2, with 8 bases fitting TRBD2. This CDR3 comprises 14 residues. Germline CDR1 is SNHLY and CDR2 is FYNNEI. V trimming: 10 bases; J trimming: 6 bases; junction bases outside the gene matches: 10. The DNA of the CDR3 is TGTGCCACTAAGTTGTCGGGGGGGGCCGGGGAGCTGTTTTTT. It specifies CATKLSGGAGELFF. Looking up the rest from reference TRBV2 and TRBJ2-2 gives the full variable domain: EPEVTQTPSHQVTQMGQEVILRCVPISNHLYFYWYRQILGQKVEFLVSFYNNEISEKSEIFDDQFSVERPDGSNFTLKIRSTKLEDSAMYFCATKLSGGAGELFFGEGSRLTVL.

The chain employs TRBV28 and TRBJ2-1, with 8 bases that match TRBD2. The CDR3 is made up of 14 amino acids. The V segment lost 5 bases and the J segment 8 bases; nucleotides outside the gene matches: 8. CDR1 and CDR2 from the germline V gene are MDHEN and SYDVKM. This CDR3 is CASSRSGRRDEQFF. CDR3 sequence (DNA): TGTGCCAGCAGTCGAAGCGGGAGACGCGATGAGCAGTTCTTC.

This sequence joins TRBV2 and TRBJ1-5; TRBD1 might be the D (5 bases). CDR1 and CDR2 (germline): SNHLY, FYNNEI. The V end lost 7 bases, the J end lost 6 bases, and 10 bases lay between the germline ends. CDR3 length: 12 amino acids. CDR3 DNA: TGTGCCAGCACATATACAGGTCAGCCCCAGCATTTT. This codes for CASTYTGQPQHF.

V gene TRBV6-5 combines with J gene TRBJ2-2, with D tentatively TRBD1 (5 bases). This CDR3 contains 15 residues. The ends were cut back, 5 bases at V and 4 bases at J, with 14 bases in the middle. CDR1 and CDR2 from the germline V gene are MNHEY and SVGAGI. CDR3 amino acids: CASSLLDIPTGELFF. In DNA form, the CDR3 reads TGTGCCAGCAGTCTCCTGGACATCCCCACCGGGGAGCTGTTTTTT.

This rearrangement joins TRBV7-6 to TRBJ2-2, with 8 bases that match TRBD2. With V trimmed by 4 bases and J by 3 bases, 4 bases remained unmatched. CDR3 length: 15 amino acids. Looked up from germline, CDR1 is SGHVS and CDR2 is FNYEAQ. CDR3 in DNA: TGTGCCAGCAGCTCCCAGCGGGAGTACACCGGGGAGCTGTTTTTT. This encodes CASSSQREYTGELFF.

The chain is built from TRBV7-9 and TRBJ1-4, with D maybe TRBD1 (5 bases). The V gene lost 0 bases and the J gene lost 4 bases, with 9 bases spanning the gap. The length of the CDR3 is 15 residues. Germline lookup yields CDR1 SEHNR and CDR2 FQNEAQ (reference sequence). CDR3 loop: CASSLATDLNEKLFF. CDR3 sequence (DNA): TGTGCCAGCAGCTTAGCGACAGATCTTAATGAAAAACTGTTTTTT.

As regards this clone: One end of the junction is discordant with germline, which a read error may explain. V and J are TRBV5-8 and TRBJ2-3, with D possibly matching TRBD1 (6 bases). The CDR3 has 9 amino acids. CDR1 is SGHTS, CDR2 YDEGEE, per germline. CDR3 in amino acids: CASSRDKKF. The CDR3 DNA sequence: TGTGCCAGCAGCCGGGACAAGAAATTT.

The rearrangement links TRBV7-9 to TRBJ1-2; D is uncertain. Germline V gene sequence: CDR1 SEHNR, CDR2 FQNEAQ (reference sequence). This CDR3 is 15 amino acids long. The V end lost 5 bases, the J end lost 3 bases, and 16 bases lay between the germline ends. The CDR3 reads CASSLNPFGDYGYTF. The DNA for the CDR3 is TGTGCCAGCAGCCTCAACCCCTTTGGAGACTATGGCTACACCTTC.

The chain uses TRBV28 and TRBJ1-1; 9 bases map to TRBD1. Germline loops: CDR1 MDHEN, CDR2 SYDVKM. The length of the CDR3 is 14 residues. With 6 bases clipped from V and 0 bases from J, the junction kept 2 bases outside the gene matches. CDR3 sequence reads: CASSWDRVNTEAFF. CDR3 nucleotide sequence: TGTGCCAGCAGCTGGGACAGGGTGAACACTGAAGCTTTCTTT. Variable domain in full (rest from reference TRBV28 and TRBJ1-1): DVKVTQSSRYLVKRTGEKVFLECVQDMDHENMFWYRQDPGLGLRLIYFSYDVKMKEKGDIPEGYSVSREKKERFSLILESASTNQTSMYLCASSWDRVNTEAFFGQGTRLTVV.

The CDR3, as DNA: TGTGCCAGCTCGGGAGGGTATAGCAATCAGCCCCAGCATTTT. Protein: CASSGGYSNQPQHF. The chain recombines TRBV3-1 (or the pseudogene TRBV3-2) with TRBJ1-5; D ambiguous. This CDR3 comprises 14 residues. Per germline, CDR1 LGHDT and CDR2 YNNKEL (reference sequence). The V and J ends lost 8 bases and 0 bases respectively, with 11 bases between them.

The genes are TRBV6-2 or TRBV6-3 and TRBJ2-1, with 7 positions matching TRBD2. The CDR3 is made up of 18 amino acids. V lost 1 base and J lost 0; bases outside the gene matches: 9. From germline, CDR1 is MNHEY and CDR2 SVGEGT. Written as DNA, the CDR3 is TGTGCCAGCAGTTACTATACCGGGCGCGGGAGCTCCTACAATGAGCAGTTCTTC. Residues: CASSYYTGRGSSYNEQFF.

The chain joins TRBV7-8 to TRBJ1-5; TRBD1 matches 8 bases. V lost 1 base and J lost 4; bases outside the gene matches: 6. Germline-derived CDR1 and CDR2 are SGHVS and FQNEAQ. CDR3 length: 16 residues. CDR3 region: CASSLGTGHQNQPQHF. CDR3 bases: TGTGCCAGCAGCTTAGGGACAGGGCATCAGAATCAGCCCCAGCATTTT.

This clone was seen just once. V and J are TRBV12-3 or TRBV12-4 and TRBJ2-2; D uncertain. Trimming removed 8 bases from V and 4 bases from J, with 11 bases in between. The CDR3 extends over 13 amino acids. This CDR3 reads CASSPPGTGELFF. DNA of the CDR3: TGTGCCAGCTCCCCCCCGGGCACCGGGGAGCTGTTTTTT.

This chain uses TRBV7-9 with TRBJ2-7, with D possibly matching TRBD2 (5 bases). This CDR3 has 14 amino acids. The V gene lost 3 bases and the J gene lost 4 bases, with 13 bases spanning the gap. The germline gives CDR1 SEHNR, CDR2 FQNEAQ (reference sequence). CDR3 residues: CASSLTLADYEQYF. The CDR3 coding sequence is TGTGCCAGCAGCTTGACCCTAGCAGATTACGAGCAGTACTTC. The full variable domain, in which reference TRBV7-9 and TRBJ2-7 provide the parts outside the CDR3, is DTGVSQNPRHKITKRGQNVTFRCDPISEHNRLYWYRQTLGQGPEFLTYFQNEAQLEKSRLLSDRFSAERPKGSFSTLEIQRTEQGDSAMYLCASSLTLADYEQYFGPGTRLTVT.

This clone showed up just once. The chain carries TRBV29-1 and TRBJ2-3; D is possibly TRBD2 (5 bases). Trimming stripped 7 bases from V and 1 base from J, with 12 bases between. Per the germline V gene, CDR1 is SQVTM and CDR2 is ANQGSEA. The CDR3 totals 13 residues. The CDR3 is CSGEGLRTDTQYF. CDR3 DNA: TGCAGCGGTGAGGGCTTACGCACAGATACGCAGTATTTT.

The chain combines TRBV6-5 with TRBJ1-2; D remains unclear. Germline V lookup: CDR1 MNHEY, CDR2 SVGAGI. The CDR3 runs 14 residues. Trimming shortened V by 6 bases and J by 2 bases, and 13 bases separated the two germline ends. CDR3 sequence reads: CASRRQEGNYGYTF. Written as DNA, the CDR3 is TGTGCCAGCAGGAGGCAGGAGGGCAACTATGGCTACACCTTC.

The chain couples TRBV5-1 to TRBJ2-3; 9 bases map to TRBD1. Per the germline V gene, CDR1 is SGHRS and CDR2 is YFSETQ. The CDR3 contains 14 residues. J was trimmed by 4 bases and V by 3 bases; bases with no gene match: 3. The CDR3 nucleotides are TGCGCCAGCAGCTCGACAGGGGGAGCAGATACGCAGTATTTT. It translates to CASSSTGGADTQYF.

J is TRBJ1-2 and V is TRBV7-9; TRBD1 might be the D (6 bases). The CDR3 contains 14 residues. V was clipped by 3 bases and J by 7 bases, with 15 bases between them. Germline V gene sequence: CDR1 SEHNR, CDR2 FQNEAQ (reference sequence). The CDR3 DNA reads as TGTGCCAGCAGCTTGGGCGTTGAGGGGGTTGGCTACACCTTC. Amino acid sequence: CASSLGVEGVGYTF.

This clone occurred once. Different DNA sequences within this sample yield the same CDR3. V gene TRBV4-3 combines with J gene TRBJ2-3; D is perhaps TRBD2 (5 bases). V was pared by 1 base and J by 0 bases, with 8 bases between. The CDR3 is made up of 15 amino acids. Germline assignment: CDR1 LGHNA and CDR2 YSLEER. In DNA form, the CDR3 reads TGCGCCAGCAGCCAAGGGAGCGGAAGCACAGATACGCAGTATTTT. Its protein product is CASSQGSGSTDTQYF.